The rows below give T cell receptor beta chains drawn from one sample of a study of regulatory T cells in long-lasting Graves disease. MiXCR, applied by TCRdb to the multiplex PCR reads, yields one record per CDR3 protein. The sample lists 550,000 to 650,000 distinct CDR3 sequences; 16% were seen once. These data were also reused for a study on T cells in Graves' hyperthyroidism and ophthalmopathy.

The source was peripheral blood mononuclear cells (PBMCs), collected at new diagnosis, from a patient treated with antithyroid drugs. These TCRs come from a man aged 18 to 30 with Graves disease. Both conserved end residues are part of each CDR3. A D gene is named only where the DNA matches it firmly. Size values are once, few and many counts, or a class for expanded clones, and some rows have none.

D	size	J	V	CDR3	DNA
-	few	TRBJ1-6	TRBV6-1	CASMFGRSSYNSPLHF	TGTGCCAGCATGTTCGGCAGGAGCTCCTATAATTCACCCCTCCACTTT
-	-	TRBJ2-3	TRBV2	CASRAGASVRDTQYF	TGTGCCAGCAGGGCCGGGGCTAGCGTGAGAGATACGCAGTATTTT
-	-	TRBJ1-3	TRBV19	CASLGLPGNTIYF	TGTGCCAGTCTAGGGTTACCTGGAAACACCATATATTTT
-	few	TRBJ2-3	TRBV7-3	CASSTESTDTQYF	TGTGCCAGCAGTACTGAGAGCACAGATACGCAGTATTTT
-	-	TRBJ2-3	TRBV20-1	CSANPPGRSTDTQYF	TGCAGTGCAAACCCACCGGGACGCAGCACAGATACGCAGTATTTT
TRBD1	few	TRBJ1-2	TRBV6-1	CASTAGTAGYGYTF	TGTGCCAGCACCGCCGGGACAGCAGGATATGGCTACACCTTC
TRBD2	-	TRBJ2-4	TRBV4-1	CASSQVGGKGNIQYF	TGCGCCAGCAGCCAAGTCGGGGGGAAGGGAAACATTCAGTACTTC
TRBD1	-	TRBJ2-7	TRBV28	CASSRGTGYGEQYF	TGTGCCAGCAGCCGCGGGACAGGGTATGGCGAGCAGTACTTC
TRBD1	once	TRBJ2-5	TRBV6-1	CASSFPGQAGETQYF	TGTGCCAGCAGCTTCCCGGGACAGGCGGGAGAGACCCAGTACTTC
-	few	TRBJ1-1	TRBV30	CAADTTNTEAFF	TGTGCCGCGGACACCACGAACACTGAAGCTTTCTTT
TRBD1	few	TRBJ1-6	TRBV5-1	CASSTYLPGQDNSPLHF	TGCGCCAGCAGCACCTACCTTCCGGGACAGGATAATTCACCCCTCCACTTT
-	-	TRBJ1-2	TRBV6-1	CASSRGNYGYTF	TGTGCCAGCAGTAGGGGGAACTATGGCTACACCTTC
-	many	TRBJ1-1	TRBV11-2	CASSPEQGWHTEAFF	TGTGCCAGCAGCCCCGAACAGGGTTGGCACACTGAAGCTTTCTTT
-	-	TRBJ2-3	TRBV10-1	CASSKYSNTDTQYF	TGCGCCAGCAGTAAATACTCGAACACAGATACGCAGTATTTT
TRBD2	many	TRBJ2-3	TRBV12-3/TRBV12-4	CASSPGTSGRGGPDTQYF	TGTGCCAGCAGTCCCGGGACTAGCGGGAGGGGTGGCCCAGATACGCAGTATTTC
-	-	TRBJ1-1	TRBV5-4	CASSSGDGYTEAFF	TGTGCCAGCAGCTCCGGCGACGGATACACTGAAGCTTTCTTT
-	many	TRBJ2-3	TRBV12-3/TRBV12-4	CASSIRETDTQYF	TGTGCCAGCAGTATCAGGGAAACAGATACGCAGTATTTT
TRBD2	few	TRBJ2-3	TRBV20-1	CSARGGTSGTTDTQYF	TGCAGTGCTAGAGGCGGGACTAGCGGGACCACAGATACGCAGTATTTT
-	many	TRBJ2-2	TRBV6-1	CASRSGSGGDTGELFF	TGTGCCAGCAGATCAGGGTCCGGCGGCGACACCGGGGAGCTGTTTTTT
-	many	TRBJ2-1	TRBV9	CASSASRGRDEQFF	TGTGCCAGCAGCGCCAGCCGCGGTAGGGATGAGCAGTTCTTC
-	many	TRBJ1-1	TRBV7-3	CASSTTGGDTEAFF	TGTGCCAGCAGCACCACGGGGGGGGACACTGAAGCTTTCTTT
-	-	TRBJ1-5	TRBV27	CASSLLRARATYRLKYSNQPQHF	TGTGCCAGCAGTTTACTTAGGGCCAGGGCCACTTATCGTTTGAAATATAGCAATCAGCCCCAGCATTTT
TRBD1	-	TRBJ1-5	TRBV7-8	CASSLATRGQGILQPQHF	TGTGCCAGCAGCTTAGCTACACGGGGACAGGGGATCCTCCAGCCCCAGCATTTT
TRBD2	-	TRBJ2-2	TRBV5-1	CASSLAPSGNAGELFF	TGCGCCAGCAGCTTGGCCCCTAGCGGGAACGCCGGGGAGCTGTTTTTT
TRBD2	-	TRBJ2-3	TRBV7-2	CASSHPGLADFTDTQYF	TGTGCCAGCAGCCATCCGGGACTAGCGGACTTCACAGATACGCAGTATTTT
-	few	TRBJ2-7	TRBV7-2	CASSLPREVTTLPIPNQYEQYF	TGTGCCAGCAGCTTACCCAGGGAGGTAACCACGCTACCCATACCAAACCAGTACGAGCAGTACTTC
-	many	TRBJ1-1	TRBV29-1	CSVLVSNTEAFF	TGCAGCGTCCTGGTCTCGAACACTGAAGCTTTCTTT
TRBD1	many	TRBJ2-7	TRBV7-9	CASSSPGQGFDEQYF	TGTGCCAGCAGCTCACCGGGACAGGGGTTCGACGAGCAGTACTTC
-	-	TRBJ2-7	TRBV29-1	CSVQGYYEQYF	TGCAGCGTTCAGGGATACTACGAGCAGTACTTC